This T cell receptor (beta chain) came from a study of blood T cell repertoires in COVID-19. Study context: The samples span acute and convalescent COVID-19 from the United States, Italy and Spain. Sources were T cells, B-cell-depleted T cells, or PBMCs; the material itself was cDNA or gDNA.

This CDR3 is built from 14 residues. CDR1 SQVTM and CDR2 ANQGSEA come from the germline V gene. The V gene end was trimmed by 4 bases and the J gene end by 5 bases; junction bases not matched to a gene: 8. In the authors' methods: Estimation of nucleated cell counts relied on the amplification of reference gene primers. Data came from immunoSEQ multiplex PCR; TCRdb stores just in-frame clones and leaves some out. The V and J calls and clone size were taken over from that table, and D and trimming were inferred from the DNA. The sample records roughly 260,000 clones, approximately 90% being singletons. This clone was found a few times.

The receptor comes from a man between 60 and 70 years old who had recovered from COVID-19. The chain is built from TRBV29-1 and TRBJ1-1; 9 bases map to TRBD1. The sequenced sample consisted of peripheral blood. DNA of the CDR3: TGCAGCGTTGGGCTAAGGACAGGGGTGACTGAAGCTTTCTTT. Protein: CSVGLRTGVTEAFF. The full variable domain, its missing parts supplied by reference TRBV29-1 and TRBJ1-1, is SAVISQKPSRDICQRGTSLTIQCQVDSQVTMMFWYRQQPGQSLTLIATANQGSEATYESGFVIDKFPISRPNLTFSTLTVSNMSPEDSSIYLCSVGLRTGVTEAFFGQGTRLTVV.